These 29 T cell receptor beta chains were sequenced from one sample in a study of blood T cells in healthy people across ages (dated by TCRdb to 2013 to 2016). Libraries were prepared through 5' RACE. Sequenced using an Illumina HiSeq 2500. A second PCR of roughly 6 to 11 cycles was run with a J-beta primer mix and a sample-barcoded 5' primer. The public sequencing data were trimmed at Q25 with fastp and processed into clonotypes with MiXCR by TCRdb, which kept only in-frame beta chains. Identical CDR3 proteins give one entry, which carries the most common genes and DNA. Here the sample has around 1.1 million distinct CDR3 sequences; 35% to 40% occur a single time. Together, the top ten hold 13% of the sample. The sample was blood. These receptors were obtained from a man aged 18 to 29 in good health.

Note on this clonotype: This could be a read error, since a much larger clone is one nucleotide away. V usage is TRBV7-2 and J usage is TRBJ1-1; D is possibly TRBD1 (5 bases). The CDR3 is 14 residues long. Germline V gene sequence: CDR1 SGHTA, CDR2 FQGNSA. V lost 1 base to trimming and J lost 10 bases, with 16 bases between them. The CDR3 protein is CASSLDTHQGAAFF. The CDR3 nucleotides read TGTGCCAGCAGCTTAGATACCCACCAGGGAGCAGCTTTCTTT.

The genes are TRBV5-1 and TRBJ2-1, with 11 bases identical to TRBD2. Germline V gene sequence: CDR1 SGHRS, CDR2 YFSETQ. V gave up 4 bases and J gave up 4 bases; unmatched junction bases: 4. The CDR3 has 15 residues. The DNA of the CDR3 is TGCGCCAGCAGCCCACTAGCGGGGGAATACAATGAGCAGTTCTTC. Amino acids: CASSPLAGEYNEQFF.

This chain uses TRBV30 with TRBJ1-5, with 8 nucleotides matching TRBD1. This CDR3 is 15 amino acids long. CDR1 and CDR2 (germline): GTSNPN, SVGIG (reference sequence). The V gene end was trimmed by 5 bases and the J gene end by 0 bases; junction bases not matched to a gene: 6. Written as DNA, the CDR3 is TGTGCCTGGGGGCAGGGGGCAAGTAGCAATCAGCCCCAGCATTTT. This codes for CAWGQGASSNQPQHF. The full variable domain, its missing parts supplied by reference TRBV30 and TRBJ1-5, is SQTIHQWPATLVQPVGSPLSLECTVEGTSNPNLYWYRQAAGRGLQLLFYSVGIGQISSEVPQNLSASRPQDRQFILSSKKLLLSDSGFYLCAWGQGASSNQPQHFGDGTRLSIL.

The table lists this clonotype with a few counts. The gene calls are TRBV12-3 or TRBV12-4 and TRBJ1-5; no clear D. The V and J ends lost 3 bases and 5 bases respectively, with 8 bases between them. The CDR3 is made up of 13 amino acids. CDR3 in DNA: TGTGCCAGCAGTTTCGCTTCGGATCAGCCCCAGCATTTT. This encodes CASSFASDQPQHF.

V is TRBV12-3 or TRBV12-4 and J is TRBJ2-2, with D possibly being TRBD2 (6 bases). The CDR3 covers 19 residues. The V and J ends lost 6 bases and 5 bases respectively, with 28 bases between them. CDR3 in amino acids: CASSPPSSYRGARTGELFF. The DNA of the CDR3 is TGTGCCAGCAGCCCCCCTTCATCCTATCGCGGGGCCCGAACCGGGGAGCTGTTTTTT.

The gene calls are TRBV29-1 and TRBJ2-5, with TRBD1 identical over 7 bases. The J segment lost 1 base and the V segment lost 4 bases, leaving 6 bases of the junction unmatched. Germline loops: CDR1 SQVTM, CDR2 ANQGSEA. This CDR3 contains 14 residues. The CDR3 sequence: CSVGGQLLQETQYF. The CDR3 DNA follows: TGCAGCGTTGGGGGACAGTTGCTCCAAGAGACCCAGTACTTC.

This clonotype was seen more than once but under ten times. The V and J genes are TRBV5-4 and TRBJ1-2; 10 nucleotides agree with TRBD1. The CDR3 has 17 residues. The germline CDR1 and CDR2 sequences are SGHNT and YYREEE (reference sequence). V trimming: 0 bases; J trimming: 6 bases; junction bases outside the gene matches: 11. DNA of the CDR3: TGTGCCAGCAGCTTGGACCCCAGCGGGACAGGGGAGAATGGCTACACCTTC. This sequence encodes CASSLDPSGTGENGYTF.

The chain couples TRBV9 to TRBJ2-1; no firm D call. CDR3 size: 14 residues. The germline V gene encodes CDR1 SGDLS and CDR2 YYNGEE. V dropped 3 bases and J dropped 4 bases, with 11 bases sitting between them. DNA for the CDR3: TGTGCCAGCAGCGCCCCACCTAGATACAATGAGCAGTTCTTC. Its protein is CASSAPPRYNEQFF.

The rearrangement links TRBV4-2 to TRBJ2-1; D is unclear. The CDR3 covers 16 residues. Germline V CDR1 and CDR2: LGHNA, YNFKEQ. V gave up 0 bases and J gave up 0 bases, with 9 bases separating them. The CDR3, as DNA: TGTGCCAGCAGCCAAGATTTTGCAATCTCCTACAATGAGCAGTTCTTC. Translation gives CASSQDFAISYNEQFF.

This chain uses TRBV20-1 with TRBJ1-1; D may be TRBD1 (5 bases). The V end was cut by 1 base, the J end by 4 bases, with 13 bases between. Germline V gene data show CDR1 as DFQATT and CDR2 as SNEGSKA (reference sequence). The CDR3 has 14 amino acids. CDR3 nucleotides: TGCAGTGCTAGAGGGGGACCCTCTAGCACTGAAGCTTTCTTT. Translating gives CSARGGPSSTEAFF.

This chain connects TRBV20-1 to TRBJ2-1; 9 bases match TRBD1. TRBJ2-7 matches the DNA end more closely, so the J call is doubtful. The CDR3 consists of 17 residues. The germline V gene encodes CDR1 DFQATT and CDR2 SNEGSKA (reference sequence). This CDR3 reads CSARDIRTGVPYNEQYF. For the CDR3, the DNA is TGCAGTGCTAGAGATATCAGGACAGGGGTGCCCTACAATGAGCAGTACTTC.

This clonotype was seen a handful of times. The V and J genes are TRBV6-5 and TRBJ1-1; D not resolved. The CDR3 consists of 15 residues. Trimming took 3 bases from V and 7 from J, leaving 18 bases between them. Germline CDR1 MNHEY, CDR2 SVGAGI. The CDR3, as DNA: TGTGCCAGCAGTTATCCGGCGGCCAGCGTTCGTGAAGCTTTCTTT. The encoded protein is CASSYPAASVREAFF.

The chain links TRBV10-3 to TRBJ2-5; tentatively, D is TRBD2 (5 bases). The CDR3 contains 13 residues. V lost 3 bases and J 7 bases, leaving 12 bases between the germline ends. Germline CDR1 and CDR2: ENHRY and SYGVKD. The CDR3 DNA follows: TGTGCCATCAGTGATCCGGCGGCGGGGACCCAGTACTTC. It codes for CAISDPAAGTQYF.

As regards this clonotype: A read error may account for a junction end that differs from germline. The chain links TRBV7-9 to TRBJ1-1; tentative D call: TRBD1 (5 bases). This CDR3 contains 14 residues. Germline CDR1 is SEHNR and CDR2 is FQNEAQ (reference sequence). The CDR3 here is CAGSLGAGNTEAFF. CDR3 sequence (DNA): TGTGCCGGCAGCTTAGGGGCAGGGAACACTGAAGCTTTCTTT.

The chain is built from TRBV6-5 and TRBJ2-2; D is uncertain. V dropped 2 bases and J dropped 3 bases, with 10 bases sitting between them. The CDR3 extends over 15 amino acids. Looked up from germline, CDR1 is MNHEY and CDR2 is SVGAGI. CDR3 residues: CASSYRAAYTGELFF. The CDR3 DNA follows: TGTGCCAGCAGTTACAGGGCGGCCTACACCGGGGAGCTGTTTTTT.

This clonotype was detected only a few times. The rearrangement links TRBV4-3 to TRBJ1-4, with D tentatively TRBD1 (6 bases). The CDR3 covers 16 residues. Looked up from germline, CDR1 is LGHNA and CDR2 is YSLEER. Trimming left V 4 bases short and J 4 bases short, with 16 bases between. As DNA, the CDR3 is TGCGCCAGCAGCCTCGCCCCGACAGGCCGTAATGAAAAACTGTTTTTT. This encodes CASSLAPTGRNEKLFF.

The chain is built from TRBV21-1 and TRBJ1-1; no DNA check was done on the table's D call, TRBD1. TRBV21-1 is a documented pseudogene. The CDR3 runs to 13 residues. The CDR3 DNA reads TGTGCCAGCAGCAAACCCCCGGAATTTGAAGCTTTCTTT. Translated: CASSKPPEFEAFF.

This clonotype was counted only a few times. The CDR3 reads CASSRRTGSYGYTF. The CDR3 coding sequence is TGTGCCAGCAGTAGACGGACAGGGAGCTATGGCTACACCTTC. This chain connects TRBV12-3 or TRBV12-4 to TRBJ1-2; 8 nucleotides line up with TRBD1. J lost 4 bases, V lost 5 bases, and 6 bases had no gene match. The CDR3 extends over 14 amino acids.

This clonotype was detected only once. The J gene is TRBJ2-5, the V gene TRBV2; 7 bases are a match to TRBD1. CDR3 length: 12 residues. V shed 7 bases, J shed 2 bases, and the junction held 1 base outside the gene matches. The V gene's germline CDR1 is SNHLY and CDR2 FYNNEI. The CDR3 bases are TGTGCCAGCAAGACAGGGCAAGAGACCCAGTACTTC. This translates into CASKTGQETQYF.

The sample holds a few counts of this clonotype. The V gene is TRBV6-2 or TRBV6-3, the J gene TRBJ1-1, with TRBD1 matching 7 bases. The J segment lost 4 bases and the V segment lost 0 bases, leaving 2 bases of the junction unmatched. This CDR3 has 14 amino acids. Germline V lookup: CDR1 MNHEY, CDR2 SVGEGT. CDR3 coding DNA: TGTGCCAGCAGTTACTCCAACAGGGGCACTGAAGCTTTCTTT. This gives the protein CASSYSNRGTEAFF.

The chain carries TRBV7-2 and TRBJ2-1, with TRBD2 matching 11 bases. This CDR3 spans 15 amino acids. The V and J ends lost 7 bases and 4 bases, in that order; junction bases with no gene match: 6. The germline CDR1 and CDR2 sequences are SGHTA and FQGNSA. The CDR3 region is CASTLSGGAYNEQFF. CDR3 bases: TGTGCCAGCACCCTTAGCGGGGGGGCATACAATGAGCAGTTCTTC.

Comments on this clonotype: One junction end does not reproduce the germline sequence, and a read error may be involved. The chain has TRBV12-3 or TRBV12-4 and TRBJ2-3, with a tentative D call TRBD2 (5 bases). This CDR3 has 16 amino acids. Here the CDR3 reads CASSRVGESRADMQYF. The CDR3 nucleotides are TGTGCCAGCAGTCGTGTGGGAGAGTCTAGAGCAGATATGCAGTATTTT.

The chain uses TRBV14 and TRBJ1-1; 7 nucleotides align to TRBD1. V lost 5 bases and J lost 4; bases outside the gene matches: 4. This CDR3 is built from 13 residues. In germline, CDR1 is SGHDN, CDR2 FVKESK. CDR3: CASSTGQTTEAFF. The CDR3 nucleotides are TGTGCCAGCAGCACGGGACAGACCACTGAAGCTTTCTTT.

This clonotype has a single count. V and J are TRBV28 and TRBJ2-5; D gene unclear. Between the trimmed V and J ends, which lost 6 bases and 11 bases, there was a span of 13 bases. This CDR3 has 11 residues. Germline CDR1 is MDHEN and CDR2 is SYDVKM. The CDR3 region is CASSARNEQYF. CDR3 in DNA: TGTGCCAGCAGCGCTCGCAATGAGCAGTACTTC.

The J gene is TRBJ1-2, the V gene TRBV7-9, with D maybe TRBD1 (6 bases). With 7 bases removed from V and 8 bases from J, the gap between germline ends came to 32 bases. Germline V gene data show CDR1 as SEHNR and CDR2 as FQNEAQ (reference sequence). CDR3 length: 18 residues. CDR3 in DNA: TGTGCCAGCAACTTGCCTAAGACCGGGGTACAGGGTACCAGCGGCTACACCTTC. Translated: CASNLPKTGVQGTSGYTF.

The table lists this clonotype with a few counts. The rearrangement joins TRBV6-6 to TRBJ1-4; D not resolved. The CDR3 runs 17 residues. Trimming took 0 bases from V and 8 from J, leaving 19 bases between them. Germline-derived CDR1 and CDR2 are MNHNY and SVGAGI (reference sequence). The CDR3 sequence is CASSYSEFGKWWEKLFF. DNA for the CDR3: TGTGCCAGCAGTTACTCCGAGTTCGGGAAATGGTGGGAAAAACTGTTTTTT.

The chain carries TRBV21-1 and TRBJ2-4; TRBD1, as called in the table, went unchecked against the DNA. TRBV21-1 is assigned pseudogene status. CDR3 size: 14 residues. The DNA of the CDR3 is TGTGCCAGCAGCAAAGTTTGGGGGCTCGCCACCCAGTACTTC. This translates into CASSKVWGLATQYF.

The V gene is TRBV6-6, the J gene TRBJ1-1, with D hard to call. The CDR3 runs to 16 residues. CDR1 is MNHNY and CDR2 is SVGAGI in the germline V gene (reference sequence). V was cut by 6 bases and J by 0 bases, with 17 bases left in between. The CDR3 DNA follows: TGTGCCAGCAGACGGTCGGCAGACAACTTGAACACTGAAGCTTTCTTT. Amino acids: CASRRSADNLNTEAFF.

V gene TRBV6-6 combines with J gene TRBJ2-7; D gene unclear. Germline V CDR1 and CDR2: MNHNY, SVGAGI (reference sequence). Between the trimmed V and J ends, which lost 2 bases and 7 bases, there was a span of 12 bases. The CDR3 is made up of 13 amino acids. CDR3 bases: TGTGCCAGCAGTTACGAGAATCTCAATGAGCAGTACTTC. Protein sequence: CASSYENLNEQYF.